This T cell receptor beta chain was retrieved from a study of resident and recirculating memory T cells in vitiligo. Germline CDR1 reads MNHEY; CDR2 reads SMNVEV (reference sequence). With 5 bases clipped from V and 3 bases from J, the junction kept 8 bases outside the gene matches. CDR3 length equals 15 residues. Stability required unchanged lesions during the previous 6 months. Sequenced by immunoSEQ multiplex PCR; TCRdb stores in-frame clones only, minus some. Of tens of thousands of clones listed, 92% are singletons. Material for sequencing was blood. The genes are TRBV27 and TRBJ2-3, with 7 bases matching TRBD2. This TCR derives from a male donor with vitiligo. The CDR3 nucleotides read TGTGCCAGCAGTGTTCTCAATAGCGGGACAGATACGCAGTATTTT. Translated, it gives CASSVLNSGTDTQYF.